A selection of T cell receptor beta chains follows, all from one sample in a study of tumor-infiltrating lymphocytes in localized non-small cell lung cancer. Using immunoSEQ multiplex PCR, the repertoire was profiled, and TCRdb retains in-frame clones only, with some absent. The data show about 12,000 clones, over 80% seen once. The sequenced sample was lung tumor tissue. These receptors were obtained from a human donor with non-small cell lung cancer. Each CDR3 is given without its conserved first and last residue. The D gene is left open where the match is weak.

v_call	d_call	j_call	cdr3_aa
TRBV14	-	TRBJ1-1	ASSREIETAVGAF
TRBV7-6	TRBD1	TRBJ2-7	ASSRTGDSIYEQY
TRBV5-1	-	TRBJ2-5	ASSLSLDLQETQY
TRBV18	TRBD1	TRBJ1-3	ASSPFIDRGGNTIY
TRBV19	-	TRBJ1-3	ASSVSPGTGNTIY
TRBV25-1	TRBD1	TRBJ2-3	ASSEGTGVRDTQY
TRBV6-1	TRBD1	TRBJ1-2	ASSVWTGGQGYGYT
TRBV29-1	-	TRBJ1-1	SGGETGTGTEAF
TRBV19	-	TRBJ1-5	ASSMIVGNSNQPQH
TRBV7-9	-	TRBJ1-4	ASSSGVRDEKLF
TRBV6-1	-	TRBJ1-6	ATGLSSYNSPLH
TRBV7-6	-	TRBJ1-5	ASSPAGYSNQPQH
TRBV5-5	TRBD1	TRBJ1-1	ASSSRMGQWNTEAF
TRBV19	-	TRBJ2-3	ASSPWTADTQY
TRBV14	-	TRBJ2-7	ASSHSYEQY
TRBV25-1	TRBD1	TRBJ1-2	ASLGTGNGYT
TRBV6-9	TRBD1	TRBJ1-5	ASSYHPKRGRNQPQH